This is a list of T cell receptor beta chains from one sample in a study of T cell responses to AZD1222 COVID-19 vaccine. TCRdb keeps only in-frame clones here, not all; method: immunoSEQ multiplex PCR. The profile shows some 160,000 clones, approximately 90% of them singletons. The sequenced sample was peripheral blood, obtained on day 0 of AZD1222 vaccination. The receptors stem from an adult in good health. Both conserved end residues are part of each CDR3. Each record gives: V gene, D gene, J gene, clone size, CDR3 length, CDR3 DNA, CDR3 protein. The D gene is left open where the match is weak. Where a row states a size, it is once, few, many or the class of an expanded clone; other rows omit it.

>TRBV3-1/TRBV3-2|TRBD1|TRBJ1-1|.|15
TGTGCCAGCAGCCGCGATCTTACAGGGGGCGGTCGGGCTTTCTTT
CASSRDLTGGGRAFF
>TRBV6-2/TRBV6-3|.|TRBJ2-2|.|17
TGTGCCAGCAGTAAACTAAGTGGCGGTGCGAACACCGGGGAGCTGTTTTTT
CASSKLSGGANTGELFF
>TRBV6-2/TRBV6-3|TRBD2|TRBJ2-1|.|18
TGTGCCAGCAGTTACTGGGGTCCTCCTAGCGGGAGGGCCAATGAGCAGTTCTTC
CASSYWGPPSGRANEQFF
>TRBV3-1/TRBV3-2|.|TRBJ2-2|.|16
TGTGCCAGCAGCCGATCTAGCGTCGCGAACACCGGGGAGCTGTTTTTT
CASSRSSVANTGELFF
>TRBV29-1|TRBD1|TRBJ1-2|.|15
TGCAGCGTTACCGGGACAGGGGATGGAGGCTATGGCTACACCTTC
CSVTGTGDGGYGYTF
>TRBV11-2|TRBD1|TRBJ1-1|.|15
TGTGCCAGCACTTACAGGGGGCGAATGAACACTGAAGCTTTCTTT
CASTYRGRMNTEAFF
>TRBV28|.|TRBJ1-1|.|12
TGTGCCAGCAGTACCAGCATAATTGAAGCTTTCTTT
CASSTSIIEAFF
>TRBV5-4|TRBD1|TRBJ1-2|.|13
TGTGCCAGCAGCTGGGACAGGGCCTATGGCTACACCTTC
CASSWDRAYGYTF
>TRBV28|TRBD2|TRBJ2-1|.|15
TGTGCCACGCGCTCAGGGGCTAGCGGGAGCAATGAGCAGTTCTTC
CATRSGASGSNEQFF
>TRBV10-2|TRBD2|TRBJ2-1|.|14
TGCGCCACCGTACTAGCGCAGAGGTACAATGAGCAGTTCTTC
CATVLAQRYNEQFF
>TRBV10-3|.|TRBJ1-5|.|13
TGTGCCATCAGTGAGTCCTCGCATCAGCCCCAGCATTTT
CAISESSHQPQHF
>TRBV29-1|.|TRBJ1-1|.|15
TGCAGCGCCGGGGGGTGGACGGGCATGAACACTGAAGCTTTCTTT
CSAGGWTGMNTEAFF
>TRBV2|TRBD1|TRBJ2-6|.|16
TGTGCCAGCAGTCGACAGGGGGGGTCTGGGGCCAACGTCCTGACTTTC
CASSRQGGSGANVLTF
>TRBV2|TRBD1|TRBJ1-2|once|15
TGTGCCAGCAGTAGTGCGGCAGGGGGTCTTAATGGCTACACCTTC
CASSSAAGGLNGYTF
>TRBV30|.|TRBJ1-2|.|13
TGTGCCTGGAGTCGTTTGGGGGCGCGTGGCTACACCTTC
CAWSRLGARGYTF
>TRBV11-3|TRBD1|TRBJ1-1|.|15
TGTGCCAGCAGCTTAGGCGGACAGGTGAACACTGAAGCTTTCTTT
CASSLGGQVNTEAFF
>TRBV7-9|TRBD2|TRBJ2-1|.|15
TGTGCCAGCAGCCCCAGCGGGAGTATTCGCGATGAGCAGTTCTTC
CASSPSGSIRDEQFF
>TRBV10-3|TRBD2|TRBJ2-1|.|14
TGTGCCTCAAGGACTAGTCATGCGTACAATGAGCAGTTCTTC
CASRTSHAYNEQFF
>TRBV27|TRBD2|TRBJ2-1|.|16
TGTGCCAGCAGTTTATCCCCGGGACTAGCGGGGGAGAATCCGATCTTC
CASSLSPGLAGENPIF
>TRBV7-9|.|TRBJ1-1|.|14
TGTGCCAGCAGCGGTCTTAGATGGGACACTGAAGCTTTCTTT
CASSGLRWDTEAFF
>TRBV21-1|.|TRBJ2-1|.|16
TGTGCCAGCAGCAAAGAGGGTAGGGGGTCCTACAATGAGCAGTTCTTC
CASSKEGRGSYNEQFF
>TRBV28|.|TRBJ1-3|few|14
TGTGCCAGCAGAGGGTCATTGTCTGGAAACACCATATATTTT
CASRGSLSGNTIYF
>TRBV5-1|.|TRBJ2-3|.|15
TGCGCCAGCAGCTACGCTAGCCCTAGCACAGATACGCAGTATTTT
CASSYASPSTDTQYF
>TRBV5-1|.|TRBJ1-2|.|15
TGCGCCAGCAGCCCGGAGGAGGGACTTCGCCGCGGCTACACCTTC
CASSPEEGLRRGYTF
>TRBV5-4|.|TRBJ2-2|.|14
TGTGCCAGCAGCTTAACGGCGAACACCGGGGAGCTGTTTTTT
CASSLTANTGELFF
>TRBV9|TRBD2|TRBJ2-1|.|18
TGTGCCAGCTCTACCGGGACTAGCGGGAGGGCCAACTACAATGAGCAGTTCTTC
CASSTGTSGRANYNEQFF
>TRBV18|TRBD1|TRBJ1-6|.|16
TGTGCCAGCTCGCCCACGACAGGGGTGGATAATTCACCCCTCCACTTT
CASSPTTGVDNSPLHF
>TRBV20-1|.|TRBJ1-1|.|11
TGCAGTGCTAGACCGTTGATATGGGCTTTCTTT
CSARPLIWAFF
>TRBV30|.|TRBJ2-7|.|16
TGTGCCTGGAGTGCCGCGGCCGGGACACGGGCCTACGAGCAGTACTTC
CAWSAAAGTRAYEQYF
>TRBV10-3|TRBD2|TRBJ2-7|.|12
TGTGCCATCTTTAGCGGGAGGGACGAGCAGTACTTC
CAIFSGRDEQYF
>TRBV5-1|.|TRBJ2-7|.|13
TGCGCCAGCAGCACCGGACAGTACTACGAGCAGTACTTC
CASSTGQYYEQYF
>TRBV7-2|.|TRBJ1-2|.|15
TGTGCCAGCAGCGGAACCGGGACACGAGTCTATGGCTACACCTTC
CASSGTGTRVYGYTF
>TRBV24-1|.|TRBJ2-1|.|16
TGTGCCACCAGTGATTCCAGGGCGAAAACCTACAATGAGCAGTTCTTC
CATSDSRAKTYNEQFF
>TRBV27|TRBD2|TRBJ2-2|.|17
TGTGCCAGCAGTTTATCGGCCGTGAAGCGGGAGACCGGGGAGCTGTTTTTT
CASSLSAVKRETGELFF
>TRBV4-2|TRBD1|TRBJ1-1|.|16
TGTGCCAGCAGCCGGTCCCTCGGACAGGGTAACACTGAAGCTTTCTTT
CASSRSLGQGNTEAFF
>TRBV6-5|.|TRBJ2-7|.|12
TGTGCCAGCAGTTGGGGACCGGACGAGCAGTACTTC
CASSWGPDEQYF
>TRBV5-6|.|TRBJ2-7|.|14
TGTGCCAGCGGAAGGATAGATACGTCCTACGAGCAGTACTTC
CASGRIDTSYEQYF
>TRBV4-2|.|TRBJ1-4|few|16
TGTGCCAGCAGCCAAGCGAGCGGAGCAACTAATGAAAAACTGTTTTTT
CASSQASGATNEKLFF
>TRBV29-1|TRBD1|TRBJ2-1|.|15
TGCAGCGTTTCCGGGACAGGGGTACCCTACAATGAGCAGTTCTTC
CSVSGTGVPYNEQFF
>TRBV5-1|TRBD2|TRBJ2-2|.|15
TGCGCCAGCAGCTCACTAGCGGGAGACACCGGGGAGCTGTTTTTT
CASSSLAGDTGELFF
>TRBV9|.|TRBJ1-3|.|13
TGTGCCAGCAGCGTAGCAGGGGCCAACACCATATATTTT
CASSVAGANTIYF
>TRBV3-1/TRBV3-2|TRBD1|TRBJ1-1|.|14
TGTGCCAGCAGCTATTCAGGGGGTAGAACTGAAGCTTTCTTT
CASSYSGGRTEAFF
>TRBV7-2|.|TRBJ1-1|.|13
TGTGCCAGCAGCTTAGGAGGTCACACTGAAGCTTTCTTT
CASSLGGHTEAFF
>TRBV5-4|.|TRBJ2-7|.|14
TGTGCCAGCAGCTACGAGGAACGGGGCTACGAGCAGTACTTC
CASSYEERGYEQYF
>TRBV18|TRBD1|TRBJ2-2|.|19
TGTGCCAGCTCCCCCGGGACAGGGGTCTCGAGTCCCAACACCGGGGAGCTGTTTTTT
CASSPGTGVSSPNTGELFF
>TRBV3-1/TRBV3-2|TRBD1|TRBJ1-6|.|21
TGTGCCAGCAGCCAAGATTCCGGGCAGGGGGTATCAGTAGTGGGTAATTCACCCCTCCACTTT
CASSQDSGQGVSVVGNSPLHF
>TRBV9|.|TRBJ2-7|.|13
TGTGCCAGCAGCGGGGGGACGGGCTACGAGCAGTACTTC
CASSGGTGYEQYF
>TRBV24-1|TRBD2|TRBJ2-1|.|18
TGTGCCACCAGTGATCCACCGGGGACTAGCGGGGGAAACAATGAGCAGTTCTTC
CATSDPPGTSGGNNEQFF
>TRBV9|.|TRBJ1-6|.|14
TGTGCCAGCAGCGTAAAGTCAGACAATTCACCCCTCCACTTT
CASSVKSDNSPLHF
>TRBV11-3|.|TRBJ2-3|.|16
TGTGCCAGCAGCTTAGGGGCAGGGGGGAGCACAGATACGCAGTATTTT
CASSLGAGGSTDTQYF
>TRBV4-2|.|TRBJ2-7|.|16
TGTGCCAGCAGCCATTATCCCGGGACGGGAGTCTACGAGCAGTACTTC
CASSHYPGTGVYEQYF
>TRBV5-4|.|TRBJ1-1|.|14
TGTGCCAGCAGCTTAGACAGTCTGAACACTGAAGCTTTCTTT
CASSLDSLNTEAFF
>TRBV12-5|.|TRBJ2-3|.|14
TGTGCTAGTGGTCTCCGACTTAGCACAGATACGCAGTATTTT
CASGLRLSTDTQYF
>TRBV2|TRBD1|TRBJ2-3|.|15
TGTGCCAGCAGTGGGGCAGGGGGCCCCACAGATACGCAGTATTTT
CASSGAGGPTDTQYF
>TRBV10-1|TRBD2|TRBJ2-1|once|15
TGCGCCAGCAGTGAGGGGGCTAGCGGGAGCAATGAGCAGTTCTTC
CASSEGASGSNEQFF
>TRBV18|TRBD2|TRBJ2-5|.|15
TGTGCCAGCTCACCCCTCTCGGGAGGACAAGAGACCCAGTACTTC
CASSPLSGGQETQYF